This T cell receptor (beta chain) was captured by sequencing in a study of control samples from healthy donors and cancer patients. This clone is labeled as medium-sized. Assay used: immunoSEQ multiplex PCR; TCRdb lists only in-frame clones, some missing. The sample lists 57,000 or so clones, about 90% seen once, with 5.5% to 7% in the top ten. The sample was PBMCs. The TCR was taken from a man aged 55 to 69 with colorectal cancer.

CDR3 protein: CASSQPRGRTYNEQFF. The CDR3 DNA is TGCGCCAGCAGCCAACCCCGGGGGCGGACCTACAATGAGCAGTTCTTC. The rearrangement uses TRBV4-1 and TRBJ2-1; D possibly uses TRBD1 or TRBD2 (6 bases each). Germline CDR1 is MGHRA and CDR2 is YSYEKL. The ends were cut back, 2 bases at V and 2 bases at J, with 13 bases in the middle. This CDR3 is 16 amino acids long.